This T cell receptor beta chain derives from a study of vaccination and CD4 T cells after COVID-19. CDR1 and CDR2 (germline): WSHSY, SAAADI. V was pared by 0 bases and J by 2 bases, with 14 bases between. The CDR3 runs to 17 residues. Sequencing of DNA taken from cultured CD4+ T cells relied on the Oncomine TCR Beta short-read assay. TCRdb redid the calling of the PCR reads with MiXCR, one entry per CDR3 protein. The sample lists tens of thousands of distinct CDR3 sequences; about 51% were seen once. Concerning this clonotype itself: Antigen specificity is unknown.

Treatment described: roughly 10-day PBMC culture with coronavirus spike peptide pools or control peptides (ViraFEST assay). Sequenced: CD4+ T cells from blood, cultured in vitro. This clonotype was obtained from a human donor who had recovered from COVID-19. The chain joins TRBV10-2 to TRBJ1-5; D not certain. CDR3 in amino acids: CASSESVGSVRNQPQHF. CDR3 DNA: TGCGCCAGCAGTGAGTCGGTGGGGTCGGTCCGCAATCAGCCCCAGCATTTT.